The entry below gives a single T cell receptor (beta chain) sequence along with its context. This sample is drawn from a study of blood T cell repertoires in COVID-19. In the study overall: PBMCs, B-cell-depleted T cells, or T cells provided the cDNA or gDNA that made up the material.

Germline loops: CDR1 SGHVS, CDR2 FQNEAQ. The CDR3 length is 18 residues. The V and J ends lost 1 base and 3 bases, in that order; junction bases with no gene match: 12. Donors were grouped by their self-reported clinical history. Data came from immunoSEQ multiplex PCR; TCRdb stores just in-frame clones and leaves some out. In the table there are some 300,000 clones, 88% of which are singletons. Sequencing input: PBMCs or T cells enriched from blood (not recorded which). The V gene is TRBV7-8, the J gene TRBJ2-7; 10 bases align to TRBD2. This receptor was taken from a woman aged 55-69 years in a cohort exposed to, infected with or recovered from COVID-19 (not recorded which). This CDR3 is CASSLEVLAGARVYEQYF. CDR3 sequence (DNA): TGTGCCAGCAGCTTAGAGGTCCTAGCGGGAGCTCGGGTCTACGAGCAGTACTTC.